A selection of T cell receptor beta chains follows, all from one sample in a study of blood T cell repertoires in COVID-19. Clones were read by immunoSEQ multiplex PCR, and TCRdb kept only the in-frame ones, dropping some. The repertoire has approximately 150,000 clones, 87% of them found once; the top ten carry about 10%. The source material was PBMCs or T cells enriched from blood (not recorded which). These receptors all stem from a man aged 55 to 69 who had recovered from COVID-19. CDR3s include the opening cysteine and the closing phenylalanine or tryptophan. D genes are given only for firm matches. A clone size is listed for some rows: how often the clone was seen (once, few, many), or a class if it is expanded.

V	J	D	size	DNA	CDR3
TRBV6-1	TRBJ1-5	TRBD1	NA	TGTGCCAGCAGTGAATCAGGGGGGCAGCCCCAGCATTTT	CASSESGGQPQHF
TRBV30	TRBJ1-4	TRBD1	NA	TGCTCCGGGACAGTTCGTGAAAAACTGTTTTTT	CSGTVREKLFF
TRBV27	TRBJ2-3	NA	NA	TGTGCCAGCAGTGAGATTCAAAGAGGAGATACGCAGTATTTT	CASSEIQRGDTQYF
TRBV5-5	TRBJ1-2	NA	NA	TGTGCCAGCAGCTTGCTTTCGGGATATGGGTATGGCTACACCTTC	CASSLLSGYGYGYTF
TRBV11-2	TRBJ2-1	NA	NA	TGTGCCAGCAGCTTAGCCGGAGGGGACAATGAGCAGTTCTTC	CASSLAGGDNEQFF
TRBV7-2	TRBJ1-1	NA	NA	TGTGCTACTCTACAGTTGAACACTGAAGCTTTCTTT	CATLQLNTEAFF
TRBV10-3	TRBJ2-1	TRBD2	NA	TGTGCCATCAGTGGCTGGACTAGCGTGGGTAGCTCCTACAATGAGCAGTTCTTC	CAISGWTSVGSSYNEQFF
TRBV19	TRBJ1-5	NA	NA	TGTGCCAGTACCTCCACAGGGATTAGCAATCAGCCCCAGCATTTT	CASTSTGISNQPQHF
TRBV5-1	TRBJ2-5	TRBD2	few	TGCGCCAGCAGCTTGGCCTCGAGCGGGGGGGCCTCGGAGACCCAGTACTTC	CASSLASSGGASETQYF
TRBV2	TRBJ2-7	NA	once	TGTGCCAGCAGGCGGGATGGCTACGAGCAGTACTTC	CASRRDGYEQYF
TRBV19	TRBJ2-1	TRBD2	NA	TGTGCCAGTAGGACGAGCGGGAGGGCCTGGAATGAGCAGTTCTTC	CASRTSGRAWNEQFF
TRBV19	TRBJ2-1	TRBD1	NA	TGTGCCAGTAATAGGTGGACAGGGGGAATCAATGAGCAGTTCTTC	CASNRWTGGINEQFF
TRBV7-6	TRBJ2-1	TRBD2	NA	TGTGCCAGCAGCTTAGAAGCGGGAAGCTCCTACAATGAGCAGTTCTTC	CASSLEAGSSYNEQFF
TRBV28	TRBJ2-3	TRBD1	NA	TGTGCCAGCAGACAGACAGGGAAGGCCAACAGACGGGATACGCAGTATTTT	CASRQTGKANRRDTQYF
TRBV5-1	TRBJ1-3	NA	NA	TGCGCCAGCAGCTTGGGAGGCGGTGACACCATATATTTT	CASSLGGGDTIYF
TRBV29-1	TRBJ2-1	NA	NA	TGCAGCGTAGCCCTCCGGGACTACAATGAGCAGTTCTTC	CSVALRDYNEQFF
TRBV18	TRBJ2-7	TRBD2	NA	TGTGCCAGCTCAAGTCGGAGGGCTAGCGGGATCCACGAGCAGTACTTC	CASSSRRASGIHEQYF
TRBV29-1	TRBJ2-7	TRBD2	NA	TGCAGCGTTGAAGGACTAGCGGGAGTGTCTTACGAGCAGTACTTC	CSVEGLAGVSYEQYF
TRBV3-1/TRBV3-2	TRBJ2-5	NA	NA	TGTGCCAGCTCCCGAGCGGACCCCCAAGAGACCCAGTACTTC	CASSRADPQETQYF
TRBV7-8	TRBJ2-5	TRBD1	NA	TGTGCCAGCAGCCAGGGACAGGGGGAGGGGGAGACCCAGTACTTC	CASSQGQGEGETQYF
TRBV11-1	TRBJ2-5	TRBD2	NA	TGTGCCAGCAGCTCCTCCCTAGCGGGGAAACAAGAGACCCAGTACTTC	CASSSSLAGKQETQYF
TRBV19	TRBJ1-5	NA	NA	TGTGCCAGTAGTATATTTGGGCAGGGGAATCAGCCCCAGCATTTT	CASSIFGQGNQPQHF
TRBV2	TRBJ1-1	NA	NA	TGTGCCAGCAGGTCACAGGGTAGGACTGAAGCTTTCTTT	CASRSQGRTEAFF
TRBV30	TRBJ1-1	NA	NA	TGTGCCTGTATTGGCATCCAAGCTTTCTTT	CACIGIQAFF
TRBV11-3	TRBJ2-7	NA	NA	TGTGCCAGCAGCTCCATTACGGGCTACGAGCAGTACTTC	CASSSITGYEQYF
TRBV2	TRBJ2-7	NA	NA	TGTGCCAGCAAGTCGCTCGTGGGGCCGGTCTACGAGCAGTACTTC	CASKSLVGPVYEQYF
TRBV5-4	TRBJ1-1	NA	NA	TGTGCCAGCAGCTTAACAATTAACACTGAAGCTTTCTTT	CASSLTINTEAFF
TRBV18	TRBJ2-2	TRBD1	once	TGTGCCAGCTCACCATCGGACAGGGCAGCCAACACCGGGGAGCTGTTTTTT	CASSPSDRAANTGELFF
TRBV6-5	TRBJ1-2	NA	NA	TGTGCCAGCAGGACCTGGGGGGGCGCGGATGGCTACACCTTC	CASRTWGGADGYTF
TRBV12-3/TRBV12-4	TRBJ1-1	NA	NA	TGTGCCAGCAGTTTAGCGCAGGGCCTTGAAGCTTTCTTT	CASSLAQGLEAFF
TRBV6-5	TRBJ1-6	NA	NA	TGTGCCAGCACCCTTAGCCGGGGTCGGATTTCACCCCTCCACTTT	CASTLSRGRISPLHF
TRBV5-4	TRBJ2-2	TRBD2	NA	TGTGCCAGCAGCGGCGGGACTAGCGGTAACACCGGGGAGCTGTTTTTT	CASSGGTSGNTGELFF
TRBV10-3	TRBJ2-5	NA	NA	TGTGCCATCAGCCGGGGGACGCAAGAGACCCAGTACTTC	CAISRGTQETQYF
TRBV4-2	TRBJ2-7	TRBD1	NA	TGTGCCAGCAGCCAAGATTGGGACAGGGATTACGAGCAGTACTTC	CASSQDWDRDYEQYF
TRBV10-1	TRBJ2-3	NA	NA	TGCGCCAGCAGTGAATCGGGAATGACAGATACGCAGTATTTT	CASSESGMTDTQYF
TRBV5-1	TRBJ1-2	NA	NA	TGCGCCAGCAGCTTGCTGCCCGGGAACTATGGCTACACCTTC	CASSLLPGNYGYTF
TRBV2	TRBJ2-7	TRBD1	NA	TGTGCCAGCGGCTTCCCCGGGACAGCCTACGAGCAGTACTTC	CASGFPGTAYEQYF
TRBV7-9	TRBJ2-7	NA	NA	TGTGCCAGCAGCTTAGTGGGGGGAGAGTCGTACGAGCAGTACTTC	CASSLVGGESYEQYF
TRBV27	TRBJ1-5	TRBD1	NA	TGTGCCAGCAGAACAGGGGGCGAGGGCAATCAGCCCCAGCATTTT	CASRTGGEGNQPQHF
TRBV7-8	TRBJ2-7	NA	NA	TGTGCCAGCAGCTTAGCGAACAGGGCGCAATCCTACGAGCAGTACTTC	CASSLANRAQSYEQYF
TRBV5-1	TRBJ1-4	NA	NA	TGCGCCAGCAGAAGGAGTATTGGGTCAGATAATGAAAAACTGTTTTTT	CASRRSIGSDNEKLFF
TRBV6-5	TRBJ1-1	TRBD1	NA	TGTGCCAGGGGACAGTTGAACACTGAAGCTTTCTTT	CARGQLNTEAFF
TRBV30	TRBJ1-2	TRBD1	NA	TGTGCCTGGAACTCAAGGGGGCGGAATGGCTATGGCTACACCTTC	CAWNSRGRNGYGYTF
TRBV7-9	TRBJ1-3	NA	NA	TGTGCCAGCAGCCCGAGGGTGTCTGGAAACACCATATATTTT	CASSPRVSGNTIYF
TRBV7-2	TRBJ1-6	TRBD1	NA	TGTGCCAGCAGCGCTCGACAGGGGCTGCCCCTCCACTTT	CASSARQGLPLHF
TRBV2	TRBJ1-4	TRBD1	NA	TGTGCCAGCAGTGAAGGCAGGGGGAATGAAAAACTGTTTTTT	CASSEGRGNEKLFF
TRBV28	TRBJ2-7	NA	NA	TGTGCCAGCAGTAGGGGTTACGAGCAGTACTTC	CASSRGYEQYF
TRBV15	TRBJ2-7	TRBD1	NA	TGTGCCACCAGCAGAGACCAGGGGGCCAACGAGCAGTACTTC	CATSRDQGANEQYF
TRBV30	TRBJ2-3	NA	NA	TGTGCCTGGGTTCGGGGGAGCCAAGGGCCAGATACGCAGTATTTT	CAWVRGSQGPDTQYF